One and the same sample provided the 22 T cell receptor beta chains below, sequenced in a study of lymphopenia after photon versus proton radiotherapy (dated by TCRdb to between 2018 and 2021). Library preparation employed the immunoSEQ multiplex PCR assay. The source is immuneACCESS, and TCRdb retained only in-frame sequences with V and J called. Part of the clones is not carried over; for the studies checked, unresolved V genes explain less than half of this, and the remainder is unexplained. The sample table lists 55,000 to 75,000 clones, approximately 91% of them with a count of one. The ten largest clonotypes hold around 2.6% of the sample. The sequences come from peripheral blood, collected from a patient treated with photon-based radiotherapy. These TCRs come from an older woman with pancreatic cancer.

The genes are TRBV11-2 and TRBJ1-2; D is unresolved. The germline V gene encodes CDR1 SGHAT and CDR2 FQNNGV. This CDR3 is built from 13 residues. Here the CDR3 reads CVSKDGANYGYTF. In DNA form, the CDR3 reads TGTGTCTCCAAGGACGGAGCTAACTATGGCTACACCTTC.

The chain uses TRBV7-3 and TRBJ1-2; D is possibly TRBD1 (5 bases). Between the trimmed V and J ends, which lost 4 bases and 6 bases, there was a span of 6 bases. From germline, CDR1 is SGHTA and CDR2 FQGTGA. This CDR3 spans 11 amino acids. The CDR3 loop reads CASSCRDGYTF. CDR3 DNA: TGTGCCAGCAGCTGCAGGGATGGCTACACCTTC.

This chain connects TRBV5-1 to TRBJ1-4, with TRBD1 matching over 8 bases. With V trimmed by 1 base and J by 2 bases, 7 bases remained unmatched. Germline-derived CDR1 and CDR2 are SGHRS and YFSETQ. The CDR3 has 17 amino acids. The CDR3 loop reads CASSLRTGRLTNEKLFF. The CDR3 DNA is TGCGCCAGCAGCTTGCGGACAGGGCGCTTGACTAATGAAAAACTGTTTTTT.

The chain combines TRBV5-1 with TRBJ2-7; TRBD2 agrees at 8 bases. CDR3 length equals 15 residues. V lost 0 bases and J lost 7; bases outside the gene matches: 9. Germline CDR1 and CDR2: SGHRS and YFSETQ. Here the CDR3 reads CASSLDASGLSEQYF. The DNA for the CDR3 is TGCGCCAGCAGCTTGGATGCTAGCGGGCTTTCTGAGCAGTACTTC.

The chain recombines TRBV5-1 with TRBJ2-7, with a weak D call TRBD2 (6 bases). CDR1 and CDR2 from the germline V gene are SGHRS and YFSETQ. The CDR3 has 14 amino acids. The V end was cut by 3 bases, the J end by 2 bases, with 12 bases between. The CDR3 DNA follows: TGCGCCAGCAGCTCGGGAGATCCCCCCTACGAGCAGTACTTC. Translation gives CASSSGDPPYEQYF.

The chain joins TRBV7-6 to TRBJ2-1; the match to TRBD1 covers 8 bases. With V trimmed by 5 bases and J by 5 bases, 2 bases remained unmatched. The length of the CDR3 is 13 residues. CDR1 and CDR2 from the germline V gene are SGHVS and FNYEAQ. For the CDR3, the DNA is TGTGCCAGCAGCCTGGACAGGGACAATGAGCAGTTCTTC. Its translation is CASSLDRDNEQFF.

The J gene is TRBJ2-4, the V gene TRBV7-2; D uncertain. CDR3 length: 15 amino acids. In germline, CDR1 is SGHTA, CDR2 FQGNSA. The ends were cut back, 5 bases at V and 6 bases at J, with 17 bases in the middle. The CDR3 region has the DNA TGTGCCAGCAGCACGAGCATGTCGGCTTTAAACATTCAGTACTTC. Its protein is CASSTSMSALNIQYF.

The chain recombines TRBV2 with TRBJ1-2, with D hard to call. V lost 0 bases to trimming and J lost 4 bases, with 12 bases between them. This CDR3 has 15 amino acids. The germline V gene has CDR1 SNHLY and CDR2 FYNNEI. CDR3 bases: TGTGCCAGCAGTGAAGCGGCCGCGCCCCCCTATGGCTACACCTTC. The encoded protein is CASSEAAAPPYGYTF.

V and J are TRBV5-4 and TRBJ2-1; D not certain. This CDR3 has 12 amino acids. The germline CDR1 and CDR2 sequences are SGHNT and YYREEE (reference sequence). V shed 3 bases and J shed 7 bases, with 8 bases lying between them. CDR3 amino acids: CASSSYQNEQFF. The CDR3 DNA is TGTGCCAGCAGCTCTTACCAAAATGAGCAGTTCTTC.

J is TRBJ2-5 and V is TRBV7-9; D gene unclear. The CDR3 is 13 residues long. CDR1 SEHNR and CDR2 FQNEAQ come from the germline V gene (reference sequence). With 3 bases removed from V and 5 bases from J, the gap between germline ends came to 10 bases. CDR3 sequence (DNA): TGTGCCAGCAGCTTCCTTAGTGGTGAGACCCAGTACTTC. Protein product: CASSFLSGETQYF. The complete variable domain, with remaining parts taken from reference TRBV7-9 and TRBJ2-5, reads DTGVSQNPRHKITKRGQNVTFRCDPISEHNRLYWYRQTLGQGPEFLTYFQNEAQLEKSRLLSDRFSAERPKGSFSTLEIQRTEQGDSAMYLCASSFLSGETQYFGPGTRLLVL.

The rearrangement links TRBV25-1 to TRBJ2-1; D is possibly TRBD2 (6 bases). Per germline, CDR1 MGHDK and CDR2 SYGVNS. The ends were cut back, 8 bases at V and 5 bases at J, with 13 bases in the middle. The length of the CDR3 is 13 residues. CDR3 DNA: TGTGCCAGCTCGGCCGGGACTCACAATGAGCAGTTCTTC. Its translation is CASSAGTHNEQFF.

CDR3 coding DNA: TGTGCCAGCAGTGAAAGTGTTTCTAACACTGAAGCTTTCTTT. This gives the protein CASSESVSNTEAFF. The J gene is TRBJ1-1, the V gene TRBV25-1; the D is unclear. This CDR3 region has 14 residues. The V gene lost 2 bases and the J gene lost 2 bases, with 9 bases spanning the gap. The germline V gene has CDR1 MGHDK and CDR2 SYGVNS. The full variable domain, its missing parts supplied by reference TRBV25-1 and TRBJ1-1, is EADIYQTPRYLVIGTGKKITLECSQTMGHDKMYWYQQDPGMELHLIHYSYGVNSTEKGDLSSESTVSRIRTEHFPLTLESARPSHTSQYLCASSESVSNTEAFFGQGTRLTVV.

The rearrangement joins TRBV4-2 to TRBJ1-1; D remains unclear. Germline values: CDR1 LGHNA, CDR2 YNFKEQ. The CDR3 totals 13 residues. The germline V and J ends were trimmed by 6 bases and 1 base, with 9 bases remaining between them. DNA for the CDR3: TGTGCCAGCAGTCTGCAGGAGAACACTGAAGCTTTCTTT. This codes for CASSLQENTEAFF.

CDR3 loop: CASSNLAGGPHEQFF. In DNA, the CDR3 is TGTGCCAGCAGTAATCTAGCGGGAGGGCCTCATGAGCAGTTCTTC. The chain combines TRBV28 with TRBJ2-1; 12 positions match TRBD2. Germline loops: CDR1 MDHEN, CDR2 SYDVKM. The CDR3 is 15 amino acids. V lost 5 bases to trimming and J lost 8 bases; unmatched junction nucleotides: 7.

V is TRBV7-9 and J is TRBJ2-1, with D possibly being TRBD1 (6 bases). This CDR3 is 13 amino acids long. The V gene lost 3 bases and the J gene lost 6 bases, with 9 bases spanning the gap. Per germline, CDR1 SEHNR and CDR2 FQNEAQ (reference sequence). The CDR3 sequence is CASSFHRANEQFF. DNA of the CDR3: TGTGCCAGCAGCTTCCACAGGGCCAATGAGCAGTTCTTC.

The chain carries TRBV28 and TRBJ2-7; the D is unclear. Germline-derived CDR1 and CDR2 are MDHEN and SYDVKM. The CDR3 has 12 residues. With 3 bases removed from V and 3 bases from J, the gap between germline ends came to 6 bases. The CDR3 DNA is TGTGCCAGCAGTTTTTACGGCTACGAGCAGTACTTC. Translated: CASSFYGYEQYF.

V gene TRBV25-1 combines with J gene TRBJ1-2, with D tentatively TRBD1 (6 bases). CDR1 and CDR2 from the germline V gene are MGHDK and SYGVNS. V lost 4 bases and J lost 8, with 11 bases in between. The CDR3 spans 12 residues. As DNA, the CDR3 is TGTGCCAGCAGTGTCGGGGGCCGCGGCTACACCTTC. Amino acid sequence: CASSVGGRGYTF.

This chain uses TRBV28 with TRBJ2-7; a weak D match, TRBD2 (5 bases). CDR1 and CDR2 from the germline V gene are MDHEN and SYDVKM. The CDR3 spans 13 residues. Trimming pared 8 bases from V and 3 bases from J, leaving 14 bases between. CDR3 protein: CASQRSGLYEQYF. The CDR3 nucleotides read TGTGCCAGCCAGCGGTCCGGTCTCTACGAGCAGTACTTC.

The rearrangement joins TRBV7-8 to TRBJ2-1; D might be TRBD2 (5 bases). CDR1 and CDR2 from the germline V gene are SGHVS and FQNEAQ. The ends were cut back, 4 bases at V and 5 bases at J, with 18 bases in the middle. The CDR3 runs to 16 residues. CDR3 residues: CASSSIASSLNNEQFF. The CDR3 nucleotides are TGTGCCAGCAGCTCGATAGCTAGCAGTTTGAACAATGAGCAGTTCTTC.

The chain employs TRBV4-2 and TRBJ2-2; TRBD1 matches 10 bases. The CDR3 runs 15 residues. Trimming at V came to 6 bases and at J to 7 bases, leaving 8 bases not matched to a gene. Per germline, CDR1 LGHNA and CDR2 YNFKEQ. For the CDR3, the DNA is TGTGCCAGCAGTCTGGGACAGGGGAGCGGCGGGGAGCTGTTTTTT. Protein: CASSLGQGSGGELFF.

This clone was seen a single time. This sequence joins TRBV18 and TRBJ2-3; 7 nucleotides match TRBD1. The junction had 8 bases not matched to a gene; V was cut back by 6 bases and J by 2 bases. The CDR3 contains 15 residues. The V gene's germline CDR1 is KGHSH and CDR2 LQKENI. DNA of the CDR3: TGTGCCAGCTCTCCGGGACAGAGACTCACAGATACGCAGTATTTT. This codes for CASSPGQRLTDTQYF. Combining the CDR3 with reference TRBV18 and TRBJ2-3 gives the whole variable domain NAGVMQNPRHLVRRRGQEARLRCSPMKGHSHVYWYRQLPEEGLKFMVYLQKENIIDESGMPKERFSAEFPKEGPSILRIQQVVRGDSAAYFCASSPGQRLTDTQYFGPGTRLTVL.

CDR3 sequence reads: CASSQDRGLGELFF. For the CDR3, the DNA is TGCGCCAGCAGCCAAGACAGGGGGCTAGGGGAGCTGTTTTTT. The rearrangement joins TRBV4-3 to TRBJ2-2, with 8 bases identical to TRBD1. This CDR3 is 14 amino acids long. CDR1 is LGHNA, CDR2 YSLEER, per germline. V was clipped by 0 bases and J by 8 bases; unmatched bases: 2.